The 29 T cell receptor beta chains presented below share a single source sample, sequenced in a study of shared clonotypes between healthy human individuals. Measured with immunoSEQ multiplex PCR; TCRdb has only the in-frame clones, and not every one. The sample has some 2,100,000 clones, about 93% seen once. Naive CD8 cells lacked CD45RO, underwent positive selection for CCR7 and left out terminally differentiated effector memory CD45RA+ cells. What was sequenced was naive CD8+ T cells from PBMCs. These receptors came from a man between 18 and 35 years old in good health. Some clones in this sample may be carry-over from other donors' samples.

This chain uses TRBV6-4 with TRBJ2-2, with D possibly matching TRBD2 (5 bases). This CDR3 spans 16 amino acids. Germline CDR1 MRHNA, CDR2 SNTAGT. Trimming pared 3 bases from V and 0 bases from J, leaving 11 bases between. CDR3 in amino acids: CASSDFRRTNTGELFF. CDR3 coding DNA: TGTGCCAGCAGTGATTTCAGGAGGACGAACACCGGGGAGCTGTTTTTT.

The chain carries TRBV28 and TRBJ2-7; TRBD2 aligns across 9 bases. This CDR3 comprises 17 residues. From germline, CDR1 is MDHEN and CDR2 SYDVKM. Germline trimming cut 6 bases from V and 7 bases from J; bases unmatched to any gene: 19. Written as DNA, the CDR3 is TGTGCCAGCAGAAACCGGGGTTGGCGGGAGGGCCCTTTGGAGCAGTACTTC. Its protein is CASRNRGWREGPLEQYF. Using reference TRBV28 and TRBJ2-7 for the parts outside the CDR3, the full variable domain is DVKVTQSSRYLVKRTGEKVFLECVQDMDHENMFWYRQDPGLGLRLIYFSYDVKMKEKGDIPEGYSVSREKKERFSLILESASTNQTSMYLCASRNRGWREGPLEQYFGPGTRLTVT.

This clone was detected only once. The gene calls are TRBV6-5 and TRBJ2-1; TRBD2 matches at 8 bases. The ends lost 2 bases at V and 7 bases at J; junction bases unmatched: 4. This CDR3 spans 14 amino acids. Per the germline V gene, CDR1 is MNHEY and CDR2 is SVGAGI. The CDR3 loop is CASSYEASGNEQFF. The CDR3 DNA sequence: TGTGCCAGCAGTTACGAGGCTAGCGGGAATGAGCAGTTCTTC.

This chain uses TRBV27 with TRBJ2-7, with 8 bases lining up with TRBD1. The CDR3 has 17 amino acids. From germline, CDR1 is MNHEY and CDR2 SMNVEV (reference sequence). J lost 4 bases, V lost 5 bases, and 16 bases had no gene match. DNA for the CDR3: TGTGCCAGCAGTCGCCAGACCGGGACAGGAGGAGCTTACGAGCAGTACTTC. This encodes CASSRQTGTGGAYEQYF.

The genes are TRBV18 and TRBJ1-5; D gene uncertain. The CDR3 covers 17 residues. V was shortened by 1 base and J by 1 base, with 14 bases between the two germline ends. Looked up from germline, CDR1 is KGHSH and CDR2 is LQKENI. For the CDR3, the DNA is TGTGCCAGCTCACCACGACGGGTCGGGGAAAGCAATCAGCCCCAGCATTTT. Translated: CASSPRRVGESNQPQHF.

This clone has a handful of counts. The chain carries TRBV9 and TRBJ1-1; D remains unclear. This CDR3 contains 15 residues. Germline lookup yields CDR1 SGDLS and CDR2 YYNGEE. The V end was cut by 0 bases, the J end by 0 bases, with 9 bases between. CDR3 sequence (DNA): TGTGCCAGCAGCGTAGACGGATCGGTGAACACTGAAGCTTTCTTT. Translated: CASSVDGSVNTEAFF.

V is TRBV5-5 and J is TRBJ2-7, with D uncertain. This CDR3 is 14 amino acids long. From germline, CDR1 is SGHKS and CDR2 YYEKEE (reference sequence). The V gene lost 0 bases and the J gene lost 2 bases, with 9 bases spanning the gap. CDR3 nucleotides: TGTGCCAGCAGCTTGGACTCTACGGCCTACGAGCAGTACTTC. The encoded protein is CASSLDSTAYEQYF.

This chain connects TRBV15 to TRBJ2-7; possibly TRBD2 for D (5 bases). CDR3 length: 14 amino acids. Trimming removed 0 bases at V and 5 bases at J, with 11 bases between. From germline, CDR1 is LNHNV and CDR2 YYDKDF (reference sequence). The CDR3 reads CATSRDRGPHEQYF. The CDR3 nucleotides read TGTGCCACCAGCAGAGATCGAGGGCCCCACGAGCAGTACTTC.

The chain combines TRBV16 with TRBJ1-4, with D unresolved. Trimming stripped 0 bases from V and 8 bases from J, with 7 bases between. Germline V gene lookup returns CDR1 KGHSY and CDR2 FQNENV. There are 13 residues in the CDR3. CDR3 coding DNA: TGTGCCAGCAGCCAATCGGGGAGCGAAAAACTGTTTTTT. This encodes CASSQSGSEKLFF.

The chain is built from TRBV4-1 and TRBJ2-7; 7 bases fit TRBD2. Germline V gene lookup returns CDR1 MGHRA and CDR2 YSYEKL. The CDR3 is 17 amino acids. The J segment lost 1 base and the V segment lost 1 base, leaving 10 bases of the junction unmatched. The CDR3 DNA sequence: TGCGCCAGCAGCCAAGGTCCCACTAGCGCTGGGTCCTACGAGCAGTACTTC. This sequence encodes CASSQGPTSAGSYEQYF.

V gene TRBV4-1 combines with J gene TRBJ2-2; TRBD2 aligns across 7 bases. V trimming: 2 bases; J trimming: 6 bases; junction bases outside the gene matches: 6. CDR1 is MGHRA and CDR2 is YSYEKL in the germline V gene. The CDR3 extends over 15 amino acids. The CDR3 spells CASSQRIGLAGELFF. In DNA form, the CDR3 reads TGCGCCAGCAGCCAAAGAATTGGACTAGCCGGGGAGCTGTTTTTT.

V and J are TRBV6-5 and TRBJ2-7; 11 nucleotides agree with TRBD1. Germline trimming cut 0 bases from V and 5 bases from J; bases unmatched to any gene: 3. Germline V gives CDR1 MNHEY, CDR2 SVGAGI. The CDR3 runs to 15 residues. The CDR3 is CASSYSGDRGDEQYF. As DNA, the CDR3 is TGTGCCAGCAGTTACTCGGGGGACAGGGGGGACGAGCAGTACTTC.

This chain joins TRBV6-5 and TRBJ2-5; D is uncertain. The CDR3 totals 15 residues. The germline V and J ends were trimmed by 0 bases and 6 bases, with 14 bases remaining between them. The germline gives CDR1 MNHEY, CDR2 SVGAGI. The CDR3 loop reads CASSYSRLSLQTQYF. In DNA form, the CDR3 reads TGTGCCAGCAGTTACTCGAGGCTCAGTCTGCAGACCCAGTACTTC.

This clone was seen once. This chain uses TRBV6-4 with TRBJ2-1, with 13 bases matching TRBD2. Unmatched junction bases numbered 6, after V lost 1 base and J lost 0 bases. This CDR3 is built from 19 residues. The V gene's germline CDR1 is MRHNA and CDR2 SNTAGT. CDR3 bases: TGTGCCAGCAGTGACTATTGGACTAGCGGGAGAGGCTCCTACAATGAGCAGTTCTTC. This translates into CASSDYWTSGRGSYNEQFF.

The chain links TRBV27 to TRBJ2-5; TRBD1 agrees at 7 bases. Germline assignment: CDR1 MNHEY and CDR2 SMNVEV (reference sequence). The CDR3 extends over 15 amino acids. The V and J ends lost 6 bases and 1 base, in that order; junction bases with no gene match: 8. This CDR3 reads CASRPRTGRQETQYF. The CDR3 DNA reads as TGTGCCAGCAGGCCCAGGACAGGCCGCCAAGAGACCCAGTACTTC.

The V and J genes are TRBV2 and TRBJ2-3; 7 bases match TRBD1. The ends lost 9 bases at V and 2 bases at J; junction bases unmatched: 5. The CDR3 contains 13 residues. Germline values: CDR1 SNHLY, CDR2 FYNNEI. Here the CDR3 reads CARTGTATDTQYF. Here the CDR3 DNA reads TGTGCCAGAACCGGGACAGCCACAGATACGCAGTATTTT.

A note on this clone: Distinct nucleotide sequences in the sample also encode this CDR3. The chain recombines TRBV14 with TRBJ2-7; D is ambiguous. The CDR3 has 11 residues. Germline-derived CDR1 and CDR2 are SGHDN and FVKESK. The V end lost 2 bases, the J end lost 2 bases, and 1 base lay between the germline ends. The CDR3 is CASSQTYEQYF. Written as DNA, the CDR3 is TGTGCCAGCAGCCAAACCTACGAGCAGTACTTC.

This clone was seen a single time. DNA for the CDR3: TGTGCCAGCAGCCCCGGGCCTCGGGGAGGAGGAGAGACCCAGTACTTC. Residues: CASSPGPRGGGETQYF. This chain connects TRBV9 to TRBJ2-5, with D possibly being TRBD2 (6 bases). This CDR3 contains 16 residues. Trimming pared 4 bases from V and 4 bases from J, leaving 20 bases between. Germline-derived CDR1 and CDR2 are SGDLS and YYNGEE.

There are a few counts of this clone. The V gene is TRBV19, the J gene TRBJ1-1; D not certain. The CDR3 covers 14 residues. The germline V gene has CDR1 LNHDA and CDR2 SQIVND (reference sequence). Trimming took off 7 bases at V and 4 bases at J, with 16 bases between the two ends. CDR3 in amino acids: CASTPNLGGTEAFF. The CDR3 DNA is TGTGCCAGTACCCCTAACTTGGGCGGCACTGAAGCTTTCTTT.

The genes are TRBV4-2 and TRBJ2-1, with TRBD1 matching over 8 bases. Germline CDR1 and CDR2: LGHNA and YNFKEQ. This CDR3 spans 16 amino acids. V shed 2 bases and J 8 bases; nucleotides not matched to a gene: 11. The CDR3 bases are TGTGCCAGCAGCCAACAGGGGGCCCTGGCGCGCGATGAGCAGTTCTTC. Amino acids: CASSQQGALARDEQFF.

The chain carries TRBV9 and TRBJ1-2; 12 bases agree with TRBD1. V was clipped by 3 bases and J by 3 bases; unmatched bases: 9. The CDR3 is 17 residues long. Looked up from germline, CDR1 is SGDLS and CDR2 is YYNGEE. CDR3 residues: CASSASGTGGSDYGYTF. The CDR3 coding sequence is TGTGCCAGCAGCGCGTCCGGGACAGGGGGCAGTGACTATGGCTACACCTTC.

J is TRBJ2-5 and V is TRBV28; 11 bases are shared with TRBD2. This CDR3 region has 14 residues. V shed 7 bases and J 2 bases; nucleotides not matched to a gene: 3. From germline, CDR1 is MDHEN and CDR2 SYDVKM. The CDR3 spells CASTGLAEQETQYF. DNA for the CDR3: TGTGCCAGCACGGGACTAGCGGAGCAAGAGACCCAGTACTTC.

V gene TRBV11-2 combines with J gene TRBJ1-4; TRBD1 aligns across 7 bases. After removal of 6 bases from V and 4 bases from J, the junction contained 11 bases not matched to a gene. Germline V gene lookup returns CDR1 SGHAT and CDR2 FQNNGV. The CDR3 sequence is 16 residues long. CDR3 protein: CASRLYDRAFNEKLFF. CDR3 nucleotides: TGTGCCAGCAGGTTGTACGACAGGGCGTTTAATGAAAAACTGTTTTTT.

The V gene is TRBV29-1, the J gene TRBJ2-7; unclear D gene. CDR1 and CDR2 from the germline V gene are SQVTM and ANQGSEA. The germline V and J ends were trimmed by 1 base and 5 bases, with 6 bases remaining between them. The CDR3 totals 11 residues. The CDR3 coding sequence is TGCAGCGTTGAAGGCCAGAACGAGCAGTACTTC. Translation gives CSVEGQNEQYF.

The genes are TRBV19 and TRBJ1-5, with 8 bases that match TRBD1. V trimming: 5 bases; J trimming: 2 bases; junction bases outside the gene matches: 8. The CDR3 totals 16 residues. Germline V lookup: CDR1 LNHDA, CDR2 SQIVND (reference sequence). The CDR3 reads CASSRGDRSRNQPQHF. CDR3 nucleotide sequence: TGTGCCAGTAGTCGGGGGGACAGGAGCCGCAATCAGCCCCAGCATTTT. The entire variable domain, with the rest obtained from reference TRBV19 and TRBJ1-5, is as follows: DGGITQSPKYLFRKEGQNVTLSCEQNLNHDAMYWYRQDPGQGLRLIYYSQIVNDFQKGDIAEGYSVSREKKESFPLTVTSAQKNPTAFYLCASSRGDRSRNQPQHFGDGTRLSIL.

In the case of this clone: This specimen includes other DNA sequences encoding the same CDR3. The chain links TRBV28 to TRBJ1-4; D remains ambiguous. The CDR3 is 11 residues long. V dropped 8 bases and J dropped 5 bases, with 6 bases sitting between them. CDR1 MDHEN and CDR2 SYDVKM come from the germline V gene. DNA of the CDR3: TGTGCCAGCTCCTTCAATGAAAAACTGTTTTTT. Its protein is CASSFNEKLFF.

The chain uses TRBV7-2 and TRBJ2-3; D remains unclear. The germline V gene has CDR1 SGHTA and CDR2 FQGNSA. The CDR3 contains 15 residues. Trimming took 4 bases from V and 1 from J, leaving 12 bases between them. The CDR3 DNA follows: TGTGCCAGCAGCTGGGCGCCCCACGGCACAGATACGCAGTATTTT. It codes for CASSWAPHGTDTQYF.

The chain is built from TRBV27 and TRBJ2-1, with TRBD2 identical over 12 bases. The CDR3 totals 17 residues. Germline V CDR1 and CDR2: MNHEY, SMNVEV (reference sequence). V was pared by 5 bases and J by 4 bases, with 9 bases of the junction left unmatched. The CDR3 sequence is CASSPPGLAGMYNEQFF. The CDR3 DNA is TGTGCCAGCAGTCCTCCCGGACTAGCGGGGATGTACAATGAGCAGTTCTTC.

DNA for the CDR3: TGTGCCAGCAGCTTAGTCAGGACTAGCGGGAGACCCCTGAGTGGGCAGTACTTC. It encodes CASSLVRTSGRPLSGQYF. The V gene is TRBV7-2, the J gene TRBJ2-7; 13 bases are shared with TRBD2. V was pared by 1 base and J by 9 bases, with 15 bases of the junction left unmatched. Germline CDR1 is SGHTA and CDR2 is FQGNSA. The CDR3 sequence is 18 residues long.